This note documents a single T cell receptor beta chain sequence. Presentation of ophthalmopathy in the donors involved moderate-to-severe activity, CAS ≥3, NOSPECS ≥4 and a duration under 3 months. From fresh peripheral blood, 8 to 10 ml in volume, the PBMCs were obtained. The data were obtained in a study of Graves' ophthalmopathy and Graves' hyperthyroidism. V was shortened by 6 bases and J by 4 bases, with 12 bases between the two germline ends. Germline V gene sequence: CDR1 MGHDK, CDR2 SYGVNS. The CDR3 is 14 amino acids. Researchers took RNA transcripts and amplified TCR beta CDR3 regions from them. HTBI-primed RT-PCR formed the first round, and a multiplex PCR formed the second. TCRdb used MiXCR to reprocess the multiplex PCR reads, holding one entry per CDR3 protein. This table holds about 740,000 distinct CDR3 sequences, approximately 40% found once.

This clonotype was obtained from an adult man with Graves' ophthalmopathy. V and J are TRBV25-1 and TRBJ1-4, with D possibly TRBD1 on 5 matching bases. Sequencing was carried out using peripheral blood. CDR3 amino acids: CASSYGGYNEKLFF. The CDR3 DNA follows: TGTGCCAGCAGCTACGGGGGTTATAATGAAAAACTGTTTTTT.